The 3 T cell receptor beta chains below were found in one sample sequenced in a study of OX40 agonist ivuxolimab in advanced cancers. This table comes from immunoSEQ multiplex PCR, and its TCRdb copy is limited to in-frame clones, with some not included. The sample contains approximately 43,000 clones, 89% of which appear only once. Sample: CD4+ or CD8+ T cells sorted from blood, taken in a trial of the OX40 agonist ivuxolimab. The receptors shown here come from an adult with an advanced solid tumor such as melanoma, head and neck, liver or kidney cancer.

V is TRBV2 and J is TRBJ2-5; D remains unclear. Germline loops: CDR1 SNHLY, CDR2 FYNNEI. Trimming removed 3 bases at V and 4 bases at J, with 9 bases between. The CDR3 spans 13 residues. The CDR3 DNA reads TGTGCCAGCAGTGAGAACCCGCGAGAGACCCAGTACTTC. Its translation is CASSENPRETQYF.

The chain couples TRBV5-1 to TRBJ2-4; D might be TRBD1 (6 bases). Germline V CDR1 and CDR2: SGHRS, YFSETQ. The CDR3 runs 16 residues. Trimming left V 0 bases short and J 8 bases short, with 18 bases between. The CDR3: CASSLEQGTFGHIQYF. The CDR3 region has the DNA TGCGCCAGCAGCTTGGAGCAGGGGACATTCGGACACATTCAGTACTTC.

V and J are TRBV29-1 and TRBJ2-7; D not certain. CDR1 is SQVTM and CDR2 is ANQGSEA in the germline V gene. V was pared by 3 bases and J by 6 bases, with 15 bases between. This CDR3 contains 13 residues. CDR3 DNA sequence: TGCAGCGTTGATTCCCGGAAGCGCGGCGAGCAGTACTTC. Its protein product is CSVDSRKRGEQYF.